The next 3 T cell receptor beta chains were all read from a single sample in a study of blood T cell repertoires in COVID-19. TCRdb's copy holds only in-frame clones and misses some; the assay was immunoSEQ multiplex PCR. The sample has about 260,000 clones, about 85% seen once; the top ten hold 3.6%. The sample consisted of peripheral blood. The receptors come from a man aged 18 to 29 with active or convalescent COVID-19.

This rearrangement joins TRBV19 to TRBJ2-1; 14 bases align to TRBD2. The CDR3 spans 16 residues. CDR1 is LNHDA, CDR2 SQIVND, per germline (reference sequence). V was pared by 5 bases and J by 6 bases, with 6 bases of the junction left unmatched. The CDR3 loop is CASSVRLAGGGNEQFF. Written as DNA, the CDR3 is TGTGCCAGTAGTGTCAGACTAGCGGGAGGGGGCAATGAGCAGTTCTTC.

The chain uses TRBV18 and TRBJ1-5, with D unresolved. Per the germline V gene, CDR1 is KGHSH and CDR2 is LQKENI. The V gene lost 2 bases and the J gene lost 5 bases, with 7 bases spanning the gap. The CDR3 extends over 13 amino acids. As DNA, the CDR3 is TGTGCCAGCTCACCAAGGCTAGATCAGCCCCAGCATTTT. This encodes CASSPRLDQPQHF.

The V gene is TRBV3-1 (or the pseudogene TRBV3-2), the J gene TRBJ2-1; no reliable D call. Germline V CDR1 and CDR2: LGHDT, YNNKEL (reference sequence). Between the trimmed V and J ends, which lost 3 bases and 0 bases, there was a span of 6 bases. The CDR3 consists of 14 residues. The CDR3 region is CASSHWSSYNEQFF. CDR3 DNA: TGTGCCAGCAGCCATTGGAGCTCCTACAATGAGCAGTTCTTC.